The sequence of this T cell receptor beta chain was determined in a study of identical twins. Study outcomes and limitations: Conclusions rested on cross-sectional statistics rather than following the same donors. Beta out-of-frame sequences displayed a weaker excess of sharing between twins.

With template switching, a universal primer site was added, and the cDNA carried unique molecular identifiers. TCRdb re-analysed the 5' RACE reads in MiXCR, keeping a single row per CDR3 protein. The data show approximately 680,000 distinct CDR3 sequences, with roughly 7.2% seen just once and 1.5% to 2% held by the top ten. This clonotype appeared a few times. Its matching antigen is unknown. These data were likewise used in another study, on yellow fever vaccine responses in identical twins. Turning to that study: Vaccine-induced T cell responses in twins were reportedly observed to appear partly convergent, partly personalized.

Input material: PBMCs. The sequence derives from a woman under 30 in good health.

The CDR3 here is CASSKGPTTDTQYF. The CDR3 DNA reads TGCGCCAGCAGCAAGGGACCTACGACAGATACGCAGTATTTT. This chain uses TRBV5-1 with TRBJ2-3, with D possibly called TRBD1 or TRBD2 (5 bases each). From germline, CDR1 is SGHRS and CDR2 YFSETQ. V was pared by 4 bases and J by 3 bases, with 12 bases between. The CDR3 runs to 14 residues.